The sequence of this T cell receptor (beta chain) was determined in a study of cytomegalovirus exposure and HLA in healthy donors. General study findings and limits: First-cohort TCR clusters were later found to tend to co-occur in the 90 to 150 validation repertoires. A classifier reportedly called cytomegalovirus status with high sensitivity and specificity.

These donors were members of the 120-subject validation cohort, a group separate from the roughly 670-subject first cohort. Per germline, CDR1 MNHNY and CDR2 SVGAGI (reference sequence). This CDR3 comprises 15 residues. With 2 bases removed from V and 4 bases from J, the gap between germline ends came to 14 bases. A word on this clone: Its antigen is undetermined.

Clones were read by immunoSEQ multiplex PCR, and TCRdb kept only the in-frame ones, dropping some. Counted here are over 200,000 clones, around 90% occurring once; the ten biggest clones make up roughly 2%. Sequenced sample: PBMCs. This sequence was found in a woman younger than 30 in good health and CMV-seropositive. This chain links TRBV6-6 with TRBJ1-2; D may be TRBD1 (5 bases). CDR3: CASSYTGEGFYGYTF. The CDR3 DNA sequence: TGTGCCAGCAGTTACACAGGAGAAGGATTCTATGGCTACACCTTC.